These 14 T cell receptor beta chains originate from one sample sequenced in a study of Ad26.COV2.S vaccination and SARS-CoV-2 variants. Sequencing used immunoSEQ multiplex PCR; TCRdb keeps in-frame clones, though not all of them. Among 300,000 to 350,000 clones listed, roughly 86% were seen once. Treatment denoted: around 19 received Ad26.COV2.S at low or high dose, single or two shots; a few received placebo; per-sample allocation not given. Specimens were obtained on day 63 following the first vaccine or placebo injection. This specimen was peripheral blood, taken in a trial of Ad26.COV2.S vaccine versus placebo. The receptors were sampled from a person between 18 and 59 years old who received the Ad26.COV2.S COVID-19 vaccine or a placebo.

This clone came up many times. The J gene is TRBJ1-2, the V gene TRBV5-1; 9 nucleotides agree with TRBD1. From germline, CDR1 is SGHRS and CDR2 YFSETQ. The J segment lost 3 bases and the V segment lost 6 bases, leaving 15 bases of the junction unmatched. The CDR3 length is 17 residues. CDR3 coding DNA: TGCGCCAGCACCTCCGGGACAGGGTCTGTTTTGGACTATGGCTACACCTTC. Its translation is CASTSGTGSVLDYGYTF.

V gene TRBV6-4 combines with J gene TRBJ2-7; 12 bases are shared with TRBD2. CDR3 length equals 17 residues. The germline CDR1 and CDR2 sequences are MRHNA and SNTAGT. Trimming at V came to 3 bases and at J to 0 bases, leaving 6 bases not matched to a gene. In DNA, the CDR3 is TGTGCCAGCAGTGATTCCGGACTAGCGGGGTTCTCCTACGAGCAGTACTTC. Amino acids: CASSDSGLAGFSYEQYF.

The chain joins TRBV20-1 to TRBJ1-2; D call uncertain. V was trimmed by 0 bases and J by 4 bases, leaving 0 bases between them. The CDR3 consists of 10 residues. Per the germline V gene, CDR1 is DFQATT and CDR2 is SNEGSKA (reference sequence). The CDR3 reads CSARDYGYTF. The CDR3 DNA sequence: TGCAGTGCTAGAGACTATGGCTACACCTTC.

The chain joins TRBV7-2 to TRBJ1-2, with 10 positions matching TRBD1. The germline gives CDR1 SGHTA, CDR2 FQGNSA. Trimming at V came to 5 bases and at J to 8 bases, leaving 11 bases not matched to a gene. This CDR3 is built from 15 residues. For the CDR3, the DNA is TGTGCCAGCAGCCCCGACGGACAGGGGGTGGGAGGCTACACCTTC. It translates to CASSPDGQGVGGYTF.

In its sample, this clone was seen many times. The V and J genes are TRBV6-1 and TRBJ1-6, with 9 bases fitting TRBD1. The germline V gene encodes CDR1 MNHNS and CDR2 SASEGT. CDR3 length: 15 residues. V lost 1 base, J lost 5 bases, and 0 bases stayed unmatched. The CDR3 sequence is CASSEGTGDNSPLHF. For the CDR3, the DNA is TGTGCCAGCAGTGAAGGGACAGGGGATAATTCACCCCTCCACTTT.

The CDR3 nucleotides read TGTGCCAGCAGCTCATCGACCGGGACACGTCTCTACGAGCAGTACTTC. It encodes CASSSSTGTRLYEQYF. This sequence joins TRBV7-9 and TRBJ2-7; maybe TRBD1 (6 bases). Germline V gene sequence: CDR1 SEHNR, CDR2 FQNEAQ (reference sequence). V lost 4 bases, J lost 3 bases, and 19 bases lay in between. There are 16 residues in the CDR3. Full variable domain (outside the CDR3, taken from reference TRBV7-9 and TRBJ2-7): DTGVSQNPRHKITKRGQNVTFRCDPISEHNRLYWYRQTLGQGPEFLTYFQNEAQLEKSRLLSDRFSAERPKGSFSTLEIQRTEQGDSAMYLCASSSSTGTRLYEQYFGPGTRLTVT.

CDR3 region: CASSIRPDVNTEAFF. The CDR3 coding sequence is TGTGCCAGTAGTATAAGGCCGGACGTAAACACTGAAGCTTTCTTT. The rearrangement joins TRBV19 to TRBJ1-1; D remains unclear. The CDR3 loop spans 15 amino acids. Germline lookup yields CDR1 LNHDA and CDR2 SQIVND (reference sequence). The V end was cut by 2 bases, the J end by 2 bases, with 12 bases between.

The rearrangement uses TRBV5-1 and TRBJ2-3, with D tentatively TRBD1 (5 bases). The CDR3 contains 15 residues. Between the trimmed V and J ends, which lost 1 base and 2 bases, there was a span of 11 bases. The germline V gene has CDR1 SGHRS and CDR2 YFSETQ. The CDR3 protein is CASSLKVQDTDTQYF. CDR3 sequence (DNA): TGCGCCAGCAGCTTGAAGGTACAGGACACAGATACGCAGTATTTT.

The chain carries TRBV19 and TRBJ1-5; D is possibly TRBD1 (6 bases). CDR1 is LNHDA and CDR2 is SQIVND in the germline V gene (reference sequence). V was cut by 6 bases and J by 4 bases, with 16 bases left in between. The CDR3 has 15 residues. The CDR3 coding sequence is TGTGCCAGTAGCAAGGGGACATCGCGGAATCAGCCCCAGCATTTT. Amino acid sequence: CASSKGTSRNQPQHF.

The rearrangement joins TRBV5-6 to TRBJ1-6, with 7 bases matching TRBD1. Germline V gene sequence: CDR1 SGHDT, CDR2 YYEEEE. The CDR3 runs to 15 residues. Trimming cost V 2 bases and J 3 bases; bases outside gene matches: 2. The chain's CDR3 is CASSFGTDYNSPLHF. CDR3 coding DNA: TGTGCCAGCAGCTTTGGGACAGACTATAATTCACCCCTCCACTTT.

The rearrangement links TRBV10-3 to TRBJ2-2; weak D call: TRBD1 (5 bases). Germline CDR1 reads ENHRY; CDR2 reads SYGVKD. The CDR3 sequence is 14 residues long. Trimming left V 3 bases short and J 6 bases short, with 11 bases between. The DNA for the CDR3 is TGTGCCATCAGTGATCAACAGGCCTCCGGGGAGCTGTTTTTT. This translates into CAISDQQASGELFF.

This chain joins TRBV4-1 and TRBJ2-7, with TRBD2 matching 7 bases. The V gene's germline CDR1 is MGHRA and CDR2 YSYEKL. V shed 3 bases and J 2 bases; nucleotides not matched to a gene: 7. This CDR3 has 15 amino acids. DNA for the CDR3: TGCGCCAGCAGCCAGAAGCGGGGCGAAACCTACGAGCAGTACTTC. It encodes CASSQKRGETYEQYF.

CDR3 loop: CASSLDFLDEQYF. The CDR3 DNA sequence: TGTGCCAGCAGCTTAGACTTTTTAGACGAGCAGTACTTC. The rearrangement uses TRBV7-9 and TRBJ2-7; D gene unclear. The CDR3 loop spans 13 amino acids. The V end lost 1 base, the J end lost 5 bases, and 9 bases lay between the germline ends. Germline V gene lookup returns CDR1 SEHNR and CDR2 FQNEAQ (reference sequence). Full variable domain (missing parts from reference TRBV7-9 and TRBJ2-7): DTGVSQNPRHKITKRGQNVTFRCDPISEHNRLYWYRQTLGQGPEFLTYFQNEAQLEKSRLLSDRFSAERPKGSFSTLEIQRTEQGDSAMYLCASSLDFLDEQYFGPGTRLTVT.

In regard to this clone: Relative to the germline gene, one junction end is altered; a read error may explain this. This chain joins TRBV6-4 and TRBJ2-7; D unclear. This CDR3 has 9 residues. CDR1 and CDR2 (germline): MRHNA, SNTAGT. For the CDR3, the DNA is TGTGCCAGCAGTGAGGGTGACTCCTTC. It yields the protein CASSEGDSF.